A single T cell receptor beta chain is shown here with its context. The antigen is undetermined. The sample belongs to a study of CD8+CD57+ T cells in acquired aplastic anemia. For the study at large: DNA per sorted CD4+ or CD8+ sample ranged about 0.2 to 27.4 ug, averaging 3.2 ug. Overall study findings and caveats: Patients were compared with controls for CD8+ Simpson's diversity, and no significant difference emerged. In common between the patients and the controls were some 28 CD8+ CDR3 sequences.

The use of genomic DNA as template underpinned the TCR beta VDJ and CDR3 profiling. One entry per CDR3 protein, called by TCRdb with MiXCR from the reads. The sample has 300,000 or so distinct CDR3 sequences; 55% to 60% are singletons. The sequence came from a human donor with severe aplastic anemia or a healthy control (not recorded which). Sequences were obtained from sorted CD4+, CD8+, or CD8+CD57+ T cells (not recorded which) from PBMCs.

DNA of the CDR3: TGTGCCAGCAGTGAATCCCTCCGAGAGACCCAGCATTTT. The encoded protein is CASSESLRETQHF. This chain joins TRBV2 and TRBJ1-5; D not resolved. Per germline, CDR1 SNHLY and CDR2 FYNNEI. The ends were cut back, 2 bases at V and 11 bases at J, with 13 bases in the middle. This CDR3 is built from 13 residues.